The 18 T cell receptor beta chains below were found in one sample sequenced in a study of T-cell memory formation after mild COVID-19. Each CDR3 protein is one row after TCRdb ran MiXCR on the 5' RACE reads. The table shows tens of thousands of distinct CDR3 sequences, with around a quarter occurring only once. Source material: PBMCs or a T cell subset sorted from them (not recorded which). The source of these receptors is a man aged 18 to 30 who had mild COVID-19 (a few samples of this study predate the infection). Cell type and time point are not known.

The V gene is TRBV5-1, the J gene TRBJ1-1; D might be TRBD1 (6 bases). The length of the CDR3 is 17 residues. Germline V gives CDR1 SGHRS, CDR2 YFSETQ. V lost 3 bases to trimming and J lost 0 bases, with 18 bases between them. This CDR3 is CASSSLGSGGLNTEAFF. The CDR3 region has the DNA TGCGCCAGCAGCTCATTAGGATCTGGGGGGCTGAACACTGAAGCTTTCTTT.

V is TRBV6-2 or TRBV6-3 and J is TRBJ2-3; D not resolved. The CDR3 is made up of 14 amino acids. Germline CDR1 is MNHEY and CDR2 is SVGEGT. V dropped 2 bases and J dropped 2 bases, with 8 bases sitting between them. The CDR3 nucleotides are TGTGCCAGCAGTTACGAGAGTGACACAGATACGCAGTATTTT. As protein: CASSYESDTDTQYF.

This clonotype has a handful of counts. V and J are TRBV10-3 and TRBJ2-7; no reliable D call. The length of the CDR3 is 12 residues. The germline CDR1 and CDR2 sequences are ENHRY and SYGVKD. Trimming cost V 8 bases and J 0 bases, with 8 bases left between them. CDR3 nucleotide sequence: TGTGCCATCGGGCGAAGCTCCTACGAGCAGTACTTC. It is translated as CAIGRSSYEQYF.

The CDR3 bases are TGTGCCAGCAGCTTAGCAACGGAGAGGGGAGATACGCAGTATTTT. This gives the protein CASSLATERGDTQYF. The V and J genes are TRBV7-6 and TRBJ2-3; D assignment may be TRBD1 or TRBD2 (5 bases each). Germline values: CDR1 SGHVS, CDR2 FNYEAQ. Trimming stripped 0 bases from V and 5 bases from J, with 12 bases between. There are 15 residues in the CDR3.

The chain recombines TRBV4-2 with TRBJ1-4; D gene uncertain. V lost 1 base to trimming and J lost 5 bases, with 20 bases between them. Germline CDR1 and CDR2: LGHNA and YNFKEQ. The CDR3 runs to 18 residues. DNA of the CDR3: TGTGCCAGCAGCCAAGTTTTAGGGCCAAGAGGGATAAATGAAAAACTGTTTTTT. Protein product: CASSQVLGPRGINEKLFF.

The chain employs TRBV12-3 or TRBV12-4 and TRBJ1-1; D gene uncertain. Trimming removed 7 bases from V and 4 bases from J, with 10 bases in between. This CDR3 is 12 amino acids long. The CDR3 is CASTLDLTEAFF. The CDR3 nucleotides are TGTGCCAGCACTCTAGACCTCACTGAAGCTTTCTTT.

This clonotype has a handful of counts. In DNA form, the CDR3 reads TGTGCCAGCAGACGCCTCGCGGGGGGCTTAGCAGATACGCAGTATTTT. Amino acids: CASRRLAGGLADTQYF. The chain employs TRBV7-9 and TRBJ2-3, with TRBD2 matching 8 bases. The V gene end was trimmed by 6 bases and the J gene end by 4 bases; junction bases not matched to a gene: 12. Germline loops: CDR1 SEHNR, CDR2 FQNEAQ (reference sequence). The CDR3 is 16 amino acids.

There are many counts of this clonotype. The chain uses TRBV12-3 or TRBV12-4 and TRBJ2-5; the D is unclear. This CDR3 is 16 amino acids long. V was clipped by 4 bases and J by 4 bases, with 19 bases between them. The CDR3 DNA reads TGTGCCAGCAGTTACGGTCTCACTACTCGCCGAGAGACCCAGTACTTC. Encoded protein: CASSYGLTTRRETQYF.

The chain uses TRBV20-1 and TRBJ2-5, with D possibly called TRBD1 or TRBD2 (7 bases each). The CDR3 contains 16 residues. CDR1 is DFQATT and CDR2 is SNEGSKA in the germline V gene (reference sequence). V lost 6 bases and J 4 bases, leaving 24 bases between the germline ends. Here the CDR3 DNA reads TGCAGTGCCAGGGGGACCGGGACAAGGGAGGGAGAGACCCAGTACTTC. Amino acids: CSARGTGTREGETQYF.

The chain has TRBV7-9 and TRBJ1-5; the D gene is possibly TRBD1 (5 bases). V was shortened by 5 bases and J by 5 bases, with 7 bases between the two germline ends. The CDR3 is 12 residues long. CDR1 is SEHNR and CDR2 is FQNEAQ in the germline V gene (reference sequence). CDR3 in amino acids: CASSTGDQPQHF. CDR3 DNA sequence: TGTGCCAGCAGCACGGGGGATCAGCCCCAGCATTTT. The full variable domain, completed using reference TRBV7-9 and TRBJ1-5, is DTGVSQNPRHKITKRGQNVTFRCDPISEHNRLYWYRQTLGQGPEFLTYFQNEAQLEKSRLLSDRFSAERPKGSFSTLEIQRTEQGDSAMYLCASSTGDQPQHFGDGTRLSIL.

This clonotype occurred a few times. The rearrangement links TRBV10-3 to TRBJ2-3; D may be TRBD1 (5 bases). The CDR3 is made up of 14 amino acids. The V end lost 7 bases, the J end lost 0 bases, and 11 bases lay between the germline ends. Germline CDR1 is ENHRY and CDR2 is SYGVKD. CDR3 region: CAIKDTASTDTQYF. In DNA, the CDR3 is TGTGCCATCAAGGACACGGCTAGCACAGATACGCAGTATTTT.

This clonotype appeared many times. The rearrangement joins TRBV6-5 to TRBJ1-1, with D unresolved. V lost 3 bases to trimming and J lost 2 bases, with 7 bases between them. This CDR3 region has 13 residues. CDR1 and CDR2 (germline): MNHEY, SVGAGI. CDR3 nucleotides: TGTGCCAGCAGTTATCGGAAAAACACTGAAGCTTTCTTT. Its translation is CASSYRKNTEAFF.

The V and J genes are TRBV5-6 and TRBJ2-7; TRBD1 matches 11 bases. CDR3 length: 15 amino acids. V lost 0 bases, J lost 4 bases, and 3 bases stayed unmatched. Germline CDR1 is SGHDT and CDR2 is YYEEEE. CDR3 region: CASSLGTGGGYEQYV. CDR3 in DNA: TGTGCCAGCAGCTTGGGGACAGGGGGCGGGTACGAGCAGTACGTC.

This clonotype was recorded a few times. The genes are TRBV12-3 or TRBV12-4 and TRBJ2-1; 9 bases match TRBD2. V trimming: 3 bases; J trimming: 10 bases; junction bases outside the gene matches: 7. The CDR3 runs 14 residues. CDR3 nucleotide sequence: TGTGCCAGCAGTTTGGGGGCTAGCGGGGCAGAGCAGTTCTTC. Its translation: CASSLGASGAEQFF.

This clonotype was counted between two and nine times. The chain employs TRBV4-1 and TRBJ2-7; D is unresolved. The CDR3 extends over 15 amino acids. The germline gives CDR1 MGHRA, CDR2 YSYEKL. Trimming took 6 bases from V and 4 from J, leaving 19 bases between them. The DNA for the CDR3 is TGCGCCAGCAGTAAACTGTGGACGGTGCTATACGAGCAGTACTTC. This codes for CASSKLWTVLYEQYF.

The chain couples TRBV6-2 or TRBV6-3 to TRBJ2-7; TRBD2 aligns across 10 bases. The germline V gene encodes CDR1 MNHEY and CDR2 SVGEGT. CDR3 size: 16 residues. The V and J ends lost 4 bases and 3 bases, in that order; junction bases with no gene match: 9. CDR3 in DNA: TGTGCCAGCAGTTCCACGACCGGACTAGCGGTCTACGAGCAGTACTTC. Encoded protein: CASSSTTGLAVYEQYF.

The V call is TRBV6-2 or TRBV6-3, the J call TRBJ2-7; D is unresolved. CDR3 size: 12 residues. V lost 4 bases and J 2 bases, leaving 6 bases between the germline ends. CDR1 MNHEY and CDR2 SVGEGT come from the germline V gene. In DNA, the CDR3 is TGTGCCAGCAGTTGGGCCCCCTACGAGCAGTACGTC. Its translation is CASSWAPYEQYV.

In this sample, this clonotype turned up many times. The chain employs TRBV12-3 or TRBV12-4 and TRBJ2-7; 8 bases are a match to TRBD2. The CDR3 loop spans 14 amino acids. J lost 4 bases, V lost 7 bases, and 9 bases had no gene match. CDR3 amino acids: CASNQGPGGYEQYF. DNA of the CDR3: TGTGCCAGCAACCAAGGGCCGGGAGGGTACGAGCAGTACTTC.